These 6 T cell receptor beta chains share one sample of origin, sequenced in a study of T cells in Graves' hyperthyroidism and ophthalmopathy. The CDR3 regions of TCR beta were amplified from RNA transcripts. Primed by the HTBI set, a first-round RT-PCR was run on the TCR CDR3. Each CDR3 protein gets one entry after TCRdb re-called the multiplex PCR reads with MiXCR. The sample shows about 710,000 distinct CDR3 sequences, less than 20% of them seen only once. The sample taken for sequencing was blood. All receptors come from a man between 18 and 29 years old with Graves' hyperthyroidism.

This clonotype has just a few counts. The chain employs TRBV13 and TRBJ2-3, with D tentatively TRBD2 (5 bases). V gave up 4 bases and J gave up 0 bases, with 17 bases separating them. Germline V gene sequence: CDR1 PRHDT, CDR2 FYEKMQ (reference sequence). There are 17 residues in the CDR3. The CDR3 sequence: CASSSIGIFSSTDTQYF. CDR3 nucleotides: TGTGCCAGCAGCTCTATCGGGATATTCTCTAGCACAGATACGCAGTATTTT.

In its sample, this clonotype was seen many times. This chain links TRBV24-1 with TRBJ2-5; 8 nucleotides match TRBD1. The length of the CDR3 is 15 residues. V trimming: 4 bases; J trimming: 5 bases; junction bases outside the gene matches: 8. The germline V gene encodes CDR1 KGHDR and CDR2 SFDVKD. Here the CDR3 DNA reads TGTGCCACCAGTGACCCTGGACAGGGTAGCGAGACCCAGTACTTC. The encoded protein is CATSDPGQGSETQYF.

This clonotype occurred a few times. The CDR3 coding sequence is TGTGCCAGTAGCATTACAGGGGGCGATGGTGGCTACACCTTC. It yields the protein CASSITGGDGGYTF. This rearrangement joins TRBV19 to TRBJ1-2, with 9 bases lining up with TRBD1. Looked up from germline, CDR1 is LNHDA and CDR2 is SQIVND (reference sequence). The CDR3 spans 14 residues. V trimming: 6 bases; J trimming: 7 bases; junction bases outside the gene matches: 9.

The V gene is TRBV24-1, the J gene TRBJ2-2, with 9 positions matching TRBD1. Looked up from germline, CDR1 is KGHDR and CDR2 is SFDVKD. This CDR3 comprises 15 residues. V lost 7 bases, J lost 5 bases, and 7 bases stayed unmatched. CDR3 sequence: CATRGQGQGTGELFF. For the CDR3, the DNA is TGTGCCACCAGGGGACAGGGTCAGGGTACCGGGGAGCTGTTTTTT.

At least ten counts were recorded for this clonotype. The rearrangement uses TRBV7-2 and TRBJ1-6; D remains unclear. CDR1 is SGHTA, CDR2 FQGNSA, per germline. CDR3 size: 16 residues. V dropped 0 bases and J dropped 3 bases, with 9 bases sitting between them. In DNA form, the CDR3 reads TGTGCCAGCAGCTTAGCCTTGACGGTCTATAATTCACCCCTCCACTTT. Its protein product is CASSLALTVYNSPLHF. Supplemented by reference TRBV7-2 and TRBJ1-6, the full variable domain reads GAGVSQSPSNKVTEKGKDVELRCDPISGHTALYWYRQSLGQGLEFLIYFQGNSAPDKSGLPSDRFSAERTGGSVSTLTIQRTQQEDSAVYLCASSLALTVYNSPLHFGNGTRLTVT.

This clonotype was seen repeatedly, ten times or more. V usage is TRBV28 and J usage is TRBJ1-5; D is unclear. Germline V gives CDR1 MDHEN, CDR2 SYDVKM. The V and J ends lost 4 bases and 0 bases respectively, with 13 bases between them. The CDR3 sequence is 16 residues long. The CDR3 DNA is TGTGCCAGCAGTTCCGCAGCACTTTATAGCAATCAGCCCCAGCATTTT. It is translated as CASSSAALYSNQPQHF.